There are a few counts of the clone carrying this T cell receptor beta chain. This specimen belongs to a study of OX40 agonist ivuxolimab in advanced cancers. TCRdb keeps only in-frame clones here, not all; method: immunoSEQ multiplex PCR. The sample yields 30,000 to 35,000 clones, approximately 79% seen once. Sequencing was performed on CD4+ or CD8+ T cells sorted from blood, taken in a trial of the OX40 agonist ivuxolimab. This sequence was found in an adult with an advanced solid tumor such as melanoma, head and neck, liver or kidney cancer.

The CDR3 loop reads CASSQDKTGGPTGEQFF. Here the CDR3 DNA reads TGTGCCAGCAGCCAAGATAAGACGGGGGGGCCCACAGGTGAGCAGTTCTTC. V usage is TRBV4-2 and J usage is TRBJ2-1; 8 nucleotides line up with TRBD2. V lost 0 bases to trimming and J lost 9 bases; unmatched junction nucleotides: 13. Germline V gives CDR1 LGHNA, CDR2 YNFKEQ. CDR3 length equals 17 residues.